A selection of T cell receptor beta chains follows, all from one sample in a study of T cell responses to AZD1222 COVID-19 vaccine. Data came from immunoSEQ multiplex PCR; TCRdb stores just in-frame clones and leaves some out. The sample records approximately 100,000 clones, about 88% being singletons. This specimen was peripheral blood, taken on day 0 of AZD1222 vaccination. The receptors were gathered from an adult in good health. The CDR3 runs from the conserved cysteine through the conserved F or W. Fields, in order: V gene, J gene, CDR3 protein.

TRBV3-1/TRBV3-2,TRBJ1-2,CASRSTGTGPYGYTF
TRBV28,TRBJ2-5,CASSVMDQETQYF
TRBV30,TRBJ1-5,CAWSVGFQPQHF
TRBV14,TRBJ2-1,CASSQVSHYNEQFF
TRBV11-2,TRBJ2-2,CASSLFGSPDTGELFF
TRBV18,TRBJ2-3,CASSGDGITDTQYF
TRBV14,TRBJ2-5,CASSQGTTQETQYF
TRBV4-2,TRBJ1-1,CASSQEGAQGDTEAFF
TRBV21-1,TRBJ1-4,CASSPPCVQNEKLFF
TRBV6-5,TRBJ2-3,CASSIGGDTQYF
TRBV10-1,TRBJ1-4,CASSPGTGNEKLFF
TRBV6-5,TRBJ2-7,CASTGTSGSRDQYF
TRBV5-1,TRBJ2-5,CASSLRTSVQETQYF
TRBV3-1/TRBV3-2,TRBJ2-3,CASSQEAGIGTDTQYF
TRBV18,TRBJ1-2,CASSPPPRQGYGYTF
TRBV20-1,TRBJ2-2,CSASVENTGELFF
TRBV19,TRBJ1-1,CASSTLMNTEAFF
TRBV5-6,TRBJ1-6,CASSLEGQGIRSPLHF
TRBV6-6,TRBJ1-2,CASSPLTGYTF
TRBV19,TRBJ2-7,CASSIGGAYEQYF
TRBV5-1,TRBJ2-5,CASGDGDSRQTQYF
TRBV24-1,TRBJ2-3,CATSDLLDSHSQYF
TRBV28,TRBJ2-7,CASSTGGRPYEQYF
TRBV10-3,TRBJ2-7,CAITPGTGDYEQYF
TRBV11-2,TRBJ2-2,CASTSAGELFF
TRBV27,TRBJ1-5,CASSPGRVRQPQHF
TRBV3-1/TRBV3-2,TRBJ2-7,CATRLAGAGEQYF
TRBV19,TRBJ1-3,CASSILAGSGNTIYF
TRBV27,TRBJ1-5,CASSFTEGQPQHF
TRBV7-9,TRBJ2-4,CASSPAGESLAKNIQYF
TRBV10-3,TRBJ2-7,CAISPNDRYEQYF
TRBV11-2,TRBJ1-2,CASSPDRNYGYTF
TRBV28,TRBJ1-5,CASSSGSTGQGNQPQHF
TRBV7-9,TRBJ1-2,CASSSPVNYGYTF
TRBV10-3,TRBJ2-7,CAISESSGGRMAEQYF
TRBV6-5,TRBJ2-7,CASSSSGISYEQYF
TRBV6-1,TRBJ2-7,CASSEAGHPYEQYF
TRBV9,TRBJ1-4,CASSAGQPNEKLFF
TRBV19,TRBJ1-5,CASSVRGRNQGQPQHF
TRBV5-1,TRBJ1-2,CASSSEGRGRGYGYTF
TRBV11-2,TRBJ2-2,CASSLPTYDATGELFF
TRBV7-2,TRBJ2-1,CASSLGATPEQFF
TRBV7-6,TRBJ1-4,CASSSYRPLGAGKLFF
TRBV9,TRBJ2-7,CASSVGVNTIYEQYF
TRBV30,TRBJ1-2,CAWRGYGYTF
TRBV7-9,TRBJ1-2,CASRPAGGRVDYGYTF
TRBV28,TRBJ1-2,CAGSRGEGYGYTF
TRBV6-1,TRBJ1-2,CASSEPGRGGNYGYTF
TRBV7-9,TRBJ2-1,CASSPGTSGRGYNEQFF
TRBV30,TRBJ2-7,CAWSGSAIKQYF
TRBV3-1/TRBV3-2,TRBJ1-6,CASSQANSPLHF
TRBV23-1,TRBJ2-7,CASSSVRHFFYEQYF
TRBV5-1,TRBJ1-1,CASTTGEAEAFF
TRBV7-9,TRBJ1-4,CASSLRTGGGEKLFF
TRBV5-1,TRBJ1-1,CASSTGPLNTEAFF
TRBV21-1,TRBJ1-5,CASSKDGGLGNQPQHF
TRBV2,TRBJ2-1,CASGGYSYNEQFF
TRBV5-4,TRBJ2-1,CASSTTYNEQFF
TRBV5-1,TRBJ1-4,CASSWDANEKLFF